This T cell receptor (beta chain) was observed in a study of blood T cells in healthy people across ages. Together with a sample-barcoded 5' primer, a J-beta primer mix was included in a second PCR lasting about 7 to 12 cycles. All samples gave at least 3 million CDR3-containing paired-end reads. One entry per CDR3 protein, called by TCRdb with MiXCR from the 5' RACE reads. The repertoire includes hundreds of thousands of distinct CDR3 sequences, about 43% of them detected once, and 25% to 30% sits in the top ten. Germline CDR1 reads SGHTA; CDR2 reads FQGNSA. CDR3 length: 14 residues. Trimming took 1 base from V and 8 from J, leaving 14 bases between them.

The source of this sequence is an elderly man in good health. What was sequenced was blood. J is TRBJ1-2 and V is TRBV7-2; no definite D call. Here the CDR3 reads CASSLDAADWGYTF. CDR3 sequence (DNA): TGTGCCAGCAGCTTAGATGCGGCGGATTGGGGCTACACCTTC.